This T cell receptor (beta chain) comes out of a study of blood T cell repertoires in COVID-19. Study summary: Italy, Spain and the United States were the sources of the convalescent and acute COVID-19 samples. PBMCs, B-cell-depleted T cells, or T cells were the source of the cDNA or gDNA that made up the material.

Original processing methods: Counts of nucleated cells, estimated from reference gene primer amplification, were obtained. The data were produced by immunoSEQ multiplex PCR, yet TCRdb's version contains in-frame clones alone and is incomplete. V and J calls plus clone size are reproduced from that table; the DNA served to infer D and trimming. The sample yields 150,000 to 200,000 clones, nearly 85% seen once. V was cut by 1 base and J by 8 bases, with 11 bases left in between. Germline V gene lookup returns CDR1 SGHAT and CDR2 FQNNGV. This CDR3 contains 13 residues. The V and J genes are TRBV11-2 and TRBJ1-1; D ambiguous. The sequence came from a woman aged 25 to 39 with acute or convalescent COVID-19. The sample comprised peripheral blood. CDR3 in amino acids: CASSLGSSSEAFF. The DNA of the CDR3 is TGTGCCAGCAGCTTAGGTTCGTCGAGCGAAGCTTTCTTT.